One and the same sample provided the 16 T cell receptor beta chains below, sequenced in a study of blood T cell repertoires in COVID-19. Repertoires were generated with immunoSEQ multiplex PCR, while TCRdb's copy carries only in-frame clones and drops some. The sample lists 200,000 to 250,000 clones, 83% occurring once. Material: PBMCs or T cells enriched from blood (not recorded which). The receptors come from a woman in her thirties or forties who had been exposed to COVID-19.

The chain couples TRBV30 to TRBJ2-2, with D possibly being TRBD1 (5 bases). V shed 0 bases and J shed 7 bases, with 12 bases lying between them. The CDR3 spans 14 residues. Germline CDR1 and CDR2: GTSNPN and SVGIG (reference sequence). The CDR3 sequence: CAWSVRGVIGELFF. CDR3 DNA sequence: TGTGCCTGGAGTGTAAGGGGTGTTATCGGGGAGCTGTTTTTT.

The table lists this clone with a few counts. This chain links TRBV5-1 with TRBJ1-4; D may be TRBD1 (5 bases). Trimming pared 1 base from V and 0 bases from J, leaving 10 bases between. CDR3 length equals 16 residues. Looked up from germline, CDR1 is SGHRS and CDR2 is YFSETQ. The CDR3 nucleotides read TGCGCCAGCAGCTTGTTTGGGGCCGCAACTAATGAAAAACTGTTTTTT. It codes for CASSLFGAATNEKLFF.

The chain carries TRBV19 and TRBJ2-1; D not resolved. Trimming removed 4 bases from V and 7 bases from J, with 8 bases in between. The CDR3 totals 12 residues. The germline gives CDR1 LNHDA, CDR2 SQIVND (reference sequence). Here the CDR3 DNA reads TGTGCCAGTAGTACTTCCGGGAATGAGCAGTTCTTC. This sequence encodes CASSTSGNEQFF.

The V call is TRBV28, the J call TRBJ1-1, with no clear D. V was clipped by 2 bases and J by 6 bases, with 13 bases between them. The CDR3 contains 14 residues. CDR1 and CDR2 (germline): MDHEN, SYDVKM. CDR3 in amino acids: CASSLRPPGSEAFF. The CDR3 DNA reads TGTGCCAGCAGTTTACGCCCGCCGGGGTCTGAAGCTTTCTTT.

The V and J genes are TRBV7-2 and TRBJ2-4; TRBD2 might be the D (5 bases). CDR3 length: 13 residues. Germline CDR1 is SGHTA and CDR2 is FQGNSA. Trimming pared 0 bases from V and 10 bases from J, leaving 10 bases between. CDR3 sequence: CASSLASWEIQYF. The CDR3 DNA follows: TGTGCCAGCAGCTTAGCGAGTTGGGAGATTCAGTACTTC.

The CDR3 nucleotides are TGCGCCAGCAGCCAATTAGGGGACAGGCATCCGCCTGGTGAAAAACTGTTTTTT. This sequence encodes CASSQLGDRHPPGEKLFF. The chain combines TRBV4-1 with TRBJ1-4, with TRBD1 identical over 8 bases. This CDR3 comprises 18 residues. Germline CDR1 MGHRA, CDR2 YSYEKL. The V gene end was trimmed by 2 bases and the J gene end by 7 bases; junction bases not matched to a gene: 15.

The V and J genes are TRBV7-6 and TRBJ1-4; TRBD1 aligns across 9 bases. This CDR3 is built from 15 residues. In germline, CDR1 is SGHVS, CDR2 FNYEAQ. J was trimmed by 7 bases and V by 5 bases; bases with no gene match: 8. The CDR3 protein is CASSHTGGEGEKLFF. CDR3 nucleotide sequence: TGTGCCAGCAGCCACACAGGGGGCGAGGGTGAAAAACTGTTTTTT. The full variable domain, completed using reference TRBV7-6 and TRBJ1-4, is GAGVSQSPRYKVTKRGQDVALRCDPISGHVSLYWYRQALGQGPEFLTYFNYEAQQDKSGLPNDRFSAERPEGSISTLTIQRTEQRDSAMYRCASSHTGGEGEKLFFGSGTQLSVL.

CDR3 protein: CASSQDLSVNERGDTSTDTQYF. CDR3 coding DNA: TGTGCCAGCAGCCAAGATCTATCGGTTAATGAGCGGGGGGATACTAGCACAGATACGCAGTATTTT. This chain connects TRBV3-1 (or the pseudogene TRBV3-2) to TRBJ2-3; TRBD2 matches at 9 bases. After removal of 0 bases from V and 0 bases from J, the junction contained 19 bases not matched to a gene. Germline CDR1 and CDR2: LGHDT and YNNKEL (reference sequence). This CDR3 has 22 amino acids.

V and J are TRBV28 and TRBJ1-5; TRBD1 might be the D (6 bases). The germline V gene has CDR1 MDHEN and CDR2 SYDVKM. CDR3 length: 16 residues. V lost 3 bases and J 0 bases, leaving 12 bases between the germline ends. The chain's CDR3 is CASSFPGGASNQPQHF. Written as DNA, the CDR3 is TGTGCCAGCAGTTTCCCCGGGGGGGCTAGCAATCAGCCCCAGCATTTT.

V usage is TRBV27 and J usage is TRBJ1-6; no definite D call. This CDR3 region has 17 residues. The germline V gene encodes CDR1 MNHEY and CDR2 SMNVEV (reference sequence). The V end lost 2 bases, the J end lost 7 bases, and 18 bases lay between the germline ends. The CDR3 nucleotides read TGTGCCAGCAGTTTAAACCCCCCGTCGGCGGGGAATTCACCCCTCCACTTT. Protein: CASSLNPPSAGNSPLHF.

V and J are TRBV5-5 and TRBJ2-7; 7 bases agree with TRBD2. Germline CDR1 and CDR2: SGHKS and YYEKEE (reference sequence). The ends lost 0 bases at V and 2 bases at J; junction bases unmatched: 8. This CDR3 has 16 amino acids. CDR3 sequence: CASSLVSAGTAYEQYF. The CDR3 DNA follows: TGTGCCAGCAGCTTGGTTTCAGCGGGGACGGCCTACGAGCAGTACTTC.

This chain links TRBV29-1 with TRBJ2-4; possible D gene TRBD1, 5 bases. Germline values: CDR1 SQVTM, CDR2 ANQGSEA. V dropped 4 bases and J dropped 8 bases, with 15 bases sitting between them. The CDR3 loop spans 13 amino acids. The CDR3 sequence is CSVGTGGFDIQYF. The CDR3 nucleotides are TGCAGCGTTGGAACAGGCGGTTTTGACATTCAGTACTTC.

V gene TRBV18 combines with J gene TRBJ1-6; perhaps TRBD1 as D (5 bases). The CDR3 runs to 15 residues. Germline CDR1 is KGHSH and CDR2 is LQKENI. Trimming removed 6 bases at V and 5 bases at J, with 14 bases between. CDR3 residues: CASSQGGGDNSPLHF. In nucleotides, the CDR3 is TGTGCCAGCTCCCAGGGCGGGGGGGATAATTCACCCCTCCACTTT.

This chain joins TRBV6-5 and TRBJ1-1; 7 positions match TRBD1. CDR3 length: 16 residues. CDR1 is MNHEY and CDR2 is SVGAGI in the germline V gene. Losses at the gene ends were 0 bases for V and 0 bases for J; bases not matched to a gene: 4. DNA for the CDR3: TGTGCCAGCAGTTACTCCACAGGGGAAATGAACACTGAAGCTTTCTTT. Residues: CASSYSTGEMNTEAFF.

The V gene is TRBV5-8, the J gene TRBJ1-1, with D maybe TRBD1 (5 bases). The CDR3 has 14 residues. V was trimmed by 2 bases and J by 13 bases, leaving 21 bases between them. Germline V gene lookup returns CDR1 SGHTS and CDR2 YDEGEE. CDR3 sequence (DNA): TGTGCCAGCAGCTTAGCGGGGACCTACGTCGGGGGTTTCTTT. It is translated as CASSLAGTYVGGFF. The full variable domain, with the rest looked up from reference TRBV5-8 and TRBJ1-1, is EAGVTQSPTHLIKTRGQQATLRCSPISGHTSVYWYQQALGLGLQFLLWYDEGEERNRGNFPPRFSGRQFPNYSSELNVNALELEDSALYLCASSLAGTYVGGFFGQGTRLTVV.

The chain combines TRBV5-4 with TRBJ1-5; possibly TRBD1 for D (5 bases). CDR1 is SGHNT, CDR2 YYREEE, per germline (reference sequence). The CDR3 totals 13 residues. With 2 bases removed from V and 6 bases from J, the gap between germline ends came to 9 bases. CDR3 sequence reads: CASSFGGGQPQHF. The CDR3 nucleotides are TGTGCCAGCAGCTTCGGGGGGGGTCAGCCCCAGCATTTT.